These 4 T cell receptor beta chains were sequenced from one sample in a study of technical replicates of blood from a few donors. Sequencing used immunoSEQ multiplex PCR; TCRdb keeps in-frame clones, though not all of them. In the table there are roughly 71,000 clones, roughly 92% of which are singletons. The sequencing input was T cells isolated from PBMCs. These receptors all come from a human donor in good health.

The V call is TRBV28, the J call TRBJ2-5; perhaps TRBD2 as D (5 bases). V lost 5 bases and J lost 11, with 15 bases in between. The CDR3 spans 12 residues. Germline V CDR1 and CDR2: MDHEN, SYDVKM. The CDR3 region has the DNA TGTGCCAGCAGTATCGCCTCCCCGGGACAGTACTTC. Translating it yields CASSIASPGQYF. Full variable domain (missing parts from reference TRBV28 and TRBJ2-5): DVKVTQSSRYLVKRTGEKVFLECVQDMDHENMFWYRQDPGLGLRLIYFSYDVKMKEKGDIPEGYSVSREKKERFSLILESASTNQTSMYLCASSIASPGQYFGPGTRLLVL.

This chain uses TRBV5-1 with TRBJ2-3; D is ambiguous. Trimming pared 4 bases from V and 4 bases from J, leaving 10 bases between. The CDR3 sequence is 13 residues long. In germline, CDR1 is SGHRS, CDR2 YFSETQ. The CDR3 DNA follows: TGCGCCAGCAGCCAGAAACCAGCAGATACGCAGTATTTT. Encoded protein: CASSQKPADTQYF.

CDR3 nucleotides: TGTGCCAGTAGTCTCAGACTAGACTACAATGAGCAGTTCTTC. Its protein product is CASSLRLDYNEQFF. The chain has TRBV19 and TRBJ2-1, with a weak D call TRBD2 (6 bases). Germline V gene lookup returns CDR1 LNHDA and CDR2 SQIVND (reference sequence). Trimming left V 5 bases short and J 3 bases short, with 11 bases between. There are 14 residues in the CDR3.

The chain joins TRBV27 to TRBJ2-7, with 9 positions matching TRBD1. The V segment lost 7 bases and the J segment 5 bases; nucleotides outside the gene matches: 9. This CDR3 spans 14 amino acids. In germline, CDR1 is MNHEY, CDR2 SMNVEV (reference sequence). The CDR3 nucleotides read TGTGCCAGCACCTCGGGACAGGGCTTCCACGAGCAGTACTTC. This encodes CASTSGQGFHEQYF.